This T cell receptor (beta chain) stems from a study of cytotoxic CD8 clonotypes in ibrutinib-treated CLL. Study-wide context: Within the patient group, 11 were relapsed/refractory and some 15 treatment-naive, and about 18 were IGHV unmutated. Partial responses numbered some 25 and complete responses 2; after a median around 70 months, 14 stayed remitted and approximately twelve progressed.

Data came from immunoSEQ multiplex PCR; TCRdb stores just in-frame clones and leaves some out. The table has around 200,000 clones, more than 70% seen once. CDR3 length: 13 amino acids. The V end was cut by 7 bases, the J end by 0 bases, with 10 bases between. Germline lookup yields CDR1 SQVTM and CDR2 ANQGSEA. The sequence derives from a human donor with chronic lymphocytic leukemia. Here the sequenced sample was PBMCs, taken after 12 months of ibrutinib treatment. The chain is built from TRBV29-1 and TRBJ1-3; D remains unclear. This chain's CDR3 is CSATTSSGNTIYF. The CDR3, as DNA: TGCAGCGCAACAACGAGCTCTGGAAACACCATATATTTT.